The 29 T cell receptor beta chains listed next were all sequenced from one sample in a study of tumor-infiltrating lymphocytes in localized non-small cell lung cancer. TCRdb keeps only in-frame clones here, not all; method: immunoSEQ multiplex PCR. The data contain some 13,000 clones, approximately 74% of them singletons. Sequencing was carried out using uninvolved lung tissue not adjacent to the tumor. The receptors derive from a human donor with non-small cell lung cancer.

The V and J genes are TRBV6-1 and TRBJ1-1; 7 bases map to TRBD1. V lost 4 bases and J lost 4; bases outside the gene matches: 6. The germline CDR1 and CDR2 sequences are MNHNS and SASEGT. This CDR3 contains 14 residues. This CDR3 is CASSGQGGGTEAFF. CDR3 sequence (DNA): TGTGCCAGCAGTGGACAGGGCGGAGGCACTGAAGCTTTCTTT.

This rearrangement joins TRBV10-3 to TRBJ1-2, with TRBD1 identical over 10 bases. Unmatched junction bases numbered 0, after V lost 4 bases and J lost 4 bases. This CDR3 has 13 residues. Germline loops: CDR1 ENHRY, CDR2 SYGVKD. CDR3 sequence reads: CAISGTGGYGYTF. CDR3 bases: TGTGCCATCAGTGGGACAGGGGGCTATGGCTACACCTTC.

The J gene is TRBJ2-7, the V gene TRBV7-9; possibly TRBD2 for D (7 bases). The ends were cut back, 7 bases at V and 3 bases at J, with 16 bases in the middle. Germline lookup yields CDR1 SEHNR and CDR2 FQNEAQ (reference sequence). The CDR3 totals 14 residues. The CDR3 bases are TGTGCCAGCACCGTTGTAGGGGGGGTCTACGAGCAGTACTTC. This gives the protein CASTVVGGVYEQYF.

This clone came up once. V and J are TRBV9 and TRBJ1-1; D is perhaps TRBD1 (5 bases). The CDR3 has 13 residues. The V gene lost 3 bases and the J gene lost 11 bases, with 17 bases spanning the gap. CDR1 and CDR2 (germline): SGDLS, YYNGEE. The CDR3 sequence is CASSAPTGSAAFF. The CDR3 nucleotides are TGTGCCAGCAGCGCTCCAACAGGTTCCGCGGCTTTCTTT.

V and J are TRBV9 and TRBJ2-4, with 8 bases identical to TRBD1. CDR1 is SGDLS, CDR2 YYNGEE, per germline. The CDR3 sequence is 14 residues long. J was trimmed by 6 bases and V by 0 bases; bases with no gene match: 2. CDR3 nucleotide sequence: TGTGCCAGCAGCGTAGCCGGACAGGGAAACATTCAGTACTTC. As protein: CASSVAGQGNIQYF.

This clone was recorded once. J is TRBJ2-1 and V is TRBV7-3; the match to TRBD2 covers 15 bases. Germline values: CDR1 SGHTA, CDR2 FQGTGA. After removal of 5 bases from V and 6 bases from J, the junction contained 8 bases not matched to a gene. The CDR3 spans 17 residues. CDR3 coding DNA: TGTGCCAGCAGCCTCGGACTAGCGGGAGGGCCGGGCAATGAGCAGTTCTTC. Translating gives CASSLGLAGGPGNEQFF.

The J gene is TRBJ1-4, the V gene TRBV5-1; 9 positions agree with TRBD1. Germline V lookup: CDR1 SGHRS, CDR2 YFSETQ. This CDR3 has 15 amino acids. V was clipped by 3 bases and J by 2 bases; unmatched bases: 2. For the CDR3, the DNA is TGCGCCAGCAGCTCACAGGGGGCGACTAATGAAAAACTGTTTTTT. Translation: CASSSQGATNEKLFF.

The rearrangement joins TRBV28 to TRBJ1-2; 9 positions agree with TRBD1. The CDR3 spans 14 residues. J lost 6 bases, V lost 6 bases, and 8 bases had no gene match. In germline, CDR1 is MDHEN, CDR2 SYDVKM. The CDR3 protein is CASRTPGQGNGYTF. The DNA for the CDR3 is TGTGCCAGCAGAACACCCGGACAGGGGAATGGCTACACCTTC.

This clone was observed a handful of times. This chain connects TRBV7-9 to TRBJ2-5, with TRBD2 matching over 7 bases. V dropped 1 base and J dropped 5; count of bases not matched to a gene: 19. The CDR3 loop spans 19 amino acids. Per the germline V gene, CDR1 is SEHNR and CDR2 is FQNEAQ (reference sequence). The CDR3, as DNA: TGTGCCAGCAGCTTAGTCCGAAAAACTGGGAGGGCCTCGACGGAGACCCAGTACTTC. Protein: CASSLVRKTGRASTETQYF.

The chain has TRBV29-1 and TRBJ2-3; D unresolved. Per the germline V gene, CDR1 is SQVTM and CDR2 is ANQGSEA. CDR3 length: 15 amino acids. Trimming shortened V by 7 bases and J by 0 bases, and 17 bases separated the two germline ends. This CDR3 is CSAFGRKTSTDTQYF. The CDR3 region has the DNA TGCAGCGCCTTCGGCAGGAAAACTAGCACAGATACGCAGTATTTT.

The chain combines TRBV4-3 with TRBJ1-1; TRBD1 is a possible D gene (5 bases). The CDR3 is 16 amino acids. Germline V CDR1 and CDR2: LGHNA, YSLEER. Trimming removed 0 bases at V and 5 bases at J, with 16 bases between. The CDR3 nucleotides are TGCGCCAGCAGCCAAGATTGGGGGATGGGAGGTACTGAAGCTTTCTTT. Translation gives CASSQDWGMGGTEAFF.

The genes are TRBV11-1 and TRBJ2-7; D uncertain. The V end was cut by 5 bases, the J end by 1 base, with 12 bases between. Germline V lookup: CDR1 SGHAT, CDR2 FQDESV (reference sequence). The CDR3 consists of 14 residues. The CDR3, as DNA: TGTGCCAGCAGCCGAGATCCCCGGTCCTACGAGCAGTACTTC. The encoded protein is CASSRDPRSYEQYF.

The chain is built from TRBV2 and TRBJ1-5; D is undetermined. Germline loops: CDR1 SNHLY, CDR2 FYNNEI. The CDR3 is 13 amino acids. V dropped 4 bases and J dropped 4 bases, with 8 bases sitting between them. CDR3 residues: CASSVSENQPQHF. CDR3 coding DNA: TGTGCCAGCAGTGTGTCGGAGAATCAGCCCCAGCATTTT.

This chain uses TRBV19 with TRBJ2-7; TRBD1 matches at 8 bases. Looked up from germline, CDR1 is LNHDA and CDR2 is SQIVND (reference sequence). The V segment lost 4 bases and the J segment 6 bases; nucleotides outside the gene matches: 8. This CDR3 is built from 14 residues. The CDR3 DNA follows: TGTGCCAGTAGTAGGGACAGGCACAGCGGCGAGCAGTACTTC. Encoded protein: CASSRDRHSGEQYF.

The chain couples TRBV5-1 to TRBJ1-2; 9 nucleotides agree with TRBD1. V trimming: 4 bases; J trimming: 1 base; junction bases outside the gene matches: 8. The CDR3 has 16 residues. Germline V gene data show CDR1 as SGHRS and CDR2 as YFSETQ. This CDR3 is CASSPGQGGINYGYTF. For the CDR3, the DNA is TGCGCCAGCAGCCCGGGACAGGGAGGGATTAACTATGGCTACACCTTC.

The chain joins TRBV11-3 to TRBJ1-1; D possibly corresponds to TRBD1 (5 bases). Germline V gene data show CDR1 as SGHNT and CDR2 as YENEEA. CDR3 length: 13 amino acids. V lost 0 bases and J lost 4, with 6 bases in between. CDR3 nucleotide sequence: TGTGCCAGCAGCTTAGAAACAGGCACTGAAGCTTTCTTT. Its translation: CASSLETGTEAFF.

The chain recombines TRBV4-1 with TRBJ1-2, with D possibly being TRBD1 (6 bases). Germline V gene lookup returns CDR1 MGHRA and CDR2 YSYEKL. This CDR3 is built from 15 residues. Trimming pared 2 bases from V and 7 bases from J, leaving 17 bases between. The CDR3 here is CASSQLGAGLSGYTF. The CDR3 nucleotides read TGCGCCAGCAGCCAATTGGGGGCAGGGCTGAGTGGCTACACCTTC.

This clone appeared a single time. The V gene is TRBV7-8, the J gene TRBJ2-7; TRBD1 agrees at 7 bases. After removal of 5 bases from V and 2 bases from J, the junction contained 6 bases not matched to a gene. The CDR3 runs 14 residues. The germline V gene encodes CDR1 SGHVS and CDR2 FQNEAQ. CDR3 sequence (DNA): TGTGCCAGCAGCCCTGGACAGGCCCCCTACGAGCAGTACTTC. This encodes CASSPGQAPYEQYF.

The V call is TRBV28, the J call TRBJ1-1; possible D gene TRBD1, 5 bases. This CDR3 contains 14 residues. V lost 5 bases and J 1 base, leaving 11 bases between the germline ends. Germline CDR1 reads MDHEN; CDR2 reads SYDVKM. CDR3 sequence reads: CASSTTVANTEAFF. DNA of the CDR3: TGTGCCAGCAGTACGACAGTGGCGAACACTGAAGCTTTCTTT.

V and J are TRBV5-1 and TRBJ2-1; a possible D gene is TRBD2 (6 bases). Germline values: CDR1 SGHRS, CDR2 YFSETQ. The CDR3 has 14 residues. Trimming took off 6 bases at V and 0 bases at J, with 10 bases between the two ends. The CDR3 coding sequence is TGCGCCAGCACTGATAGCGGCTCCTACAATGAGCAGTTCTTC. Protein product: CASTDSGSYNEQFF.

This chain uses TRBV6-1 with TRBJ2-7, with a weak D call TRBD1 (6 bases). CDR1 and CDR2 (germline): MNHNS, SASEGT. The CDR3 consists of 14 residues. The V and J ends lost 4 bases and 5 bases respectively, with 15 bases between them. CDR3: CASSALQGTHEQYF. Here the CDR3 DNA reads TGTGCCAGCAGTGCCCTACAGGGTACCCACGAGCAGTACTTC.

This clone is judged medium-sized. The V call is TRBV2, the J call TRBJ2-2; maybe TRBD1 (6 bases). The CDR3 extends over 15 amino acids. V was clipped by 6 bases and J by 0 bases, with 11 bases between them. Germline values: CDR1 SNHLY, CDR2 FYNNEI. CDR3 sequence (DNA): TGTGCCAGCAGGGGGGCCGCGTCGAACACCGGGGAGCTGTTTTTT. Protein sequence: CASRGAASNTGELFF. The full variable domain, in which reference TRBV2 and TRBJ2-2 provide the parts outside the CDR3, is EPEVTQTPSHQVTQMGQEVILRCVPISNHLYFYWYRQILGQKVEFLVSFYNNEISEKSEIFDDQFSVERPDGSNFTLKIRSTKLEDSAMYFCASRGAASNTGELFFGEGSRLTVL.

A few counts support this clone. V and J are TRBV4-3 and TRBJ2-3; D is uncertain. From germline, CDR1 is LGHNA and CDR2 YSLEER. Trimming took 1 base from V and 2 from J, leaving 13 bases between them. The CDR3 has 16 residues. This chain's CDR3 is CASSQAPRTHTDTQYF. CDR3 nucleotide sequence: TGCGCCAGCAGCCAAGCTCCGCGGACGCACACAGATACGCAGTATTTT.

This clone was detected a few times. The J gene is TRBJ2-1, the V gene TRBV2, with D possibly being TRBD2 (6 bases). Trimming left V 8 bases short and J 11 bases short, with 13 bases between. The CDR3 runs to 11 residues. The germline V gene encodes CDR1 SNHLY and CDR2 FYNNEI. CDR3 sequence reads: CASLGGIKQFF. The CDR3 DNA is TGTGCCAGCCTTGGGGGGATTAAGCAGTTCTTC.

A single count supports this clone. The chain couples TRBV6-6 to TRBJ1-5; D not resolved. CDR1 and CDR2 from the germline V gene are MNHNY and SVGAGI (reference sequence). V gave up 6 bases and J gave up 0 bases, with 9 bases separating them. The length of the CDR3 is 14 residues. CDR3 in DNA: TGTGCCAGCAGCTCCCGAGGTAGCAATCAGCCCCAGCATTTT. The encoded protein is CASSSRGSNQPQHF.

V usage is TRBV14 and J usage is TRBJ2-5; D possibly corresponds to TRBD1 (5 bases). V was cut by 2 bases and J by 2 bases, with 12 bases left in between. The CDR3 runs to 15 residues. Germline V gene data show CDR1 as SGHDN and CDR2 as FVKESK. The CDR3 nucleotides are TGTGCCAGCAGCCAAAGGCGACAGTTACAAGAGACCCAGTACTTC. It specifies CASSQRRQLQETQYF. Looking up the rest from reference TRBV14 and TRBJ2-5 gives the full variable domain: EAGVTQFPSHSVIEKGQTVTLRCDPISGHDNLYWYRRVMGKEIKFLLHFVKESKQDESGMPNNRFLAERTGGTYSTLKVQPAELEDSGVYFCASSQRRQLQETQYFGPGTRLLVL.

In its sample, this clone was seen a few times. V usage is TRBV10-1 and J usage is TRBJ2-7; TRBD2 might be the D (7 bases). Germline V gene data show CDR1 as WNHNN and CDR2 as SYGVQD (reference sequence). V was shortened by 3 bases and J by 5 bases, with 11 bases between the two germline ends. CDR3 length equals 13 residues. As DNA, the CDR3 is TGCGCCAGCAGTGACGGGGGGCAAAACGAGCAGTACTTC. It yields the protein CASSDGGQNEQYF.

This clone was seen more than once but under ten times. This chain uses TRBV30 with TRBJ2-3, with D possibly being TRBD1 or TRBD2 (6 bases each). This CDR3 has 12 amino acids. Trimming left V 0 bases short and J 10 bases short, with 11 bases between. Per germline, CDR1 GTSNPN and CDR2 SVGIG (reference sequence). CDR3 coding DNA: TGTGCCTGGAGTGTTAACAGGGAGGCGCAGTATTTT. Translated, it gives CAWSVNREAQYF.

The chain couples TRBV2 to TRBJ2-1; D is undetermined. The germline V gene has CDR1 SNHLY and CDR2 FYNNEI. This CDR3 spans 13 amino acids. Trimming pared 4 bases from V and 8 bases from J, leaving 12 bases between. This CDR3 reads CASSVPLVDEQFF. In DNA form, the CDR3 reads TGTGCCAGCAGTGTACCGTTGGTCGATGAGCAGTTCTTC.